The clone carrying this T cell receptor beta chain was detected only a few times. Germline V gives CDR1 GTSNPN, CDR2 SVGIG (reference sequence). The CDR3 runs to 14 residues. V was shortened by 3 bases and J by 0 bases, with 10 bases between the two germline ends. This record comes from a study of shared clonotypes between healthy human individuals. The assay used deep level. The authors split each subset's genomic DNA evenly across several immunoSEQ plates. On sorted subsets, replicate PCRs used approximately 190 ng DNA, or 30,000 or so T cell genomes. Produced via immunoSEQ multiplex PCR; TCRdb's table is partial and in-frame only. The sample contains more than 1 million clones, more than 75% of which appear only once.

The clonotype originates from a man aged 18 to 29 in good health. Some clones in this sample may be carry-over from other donors' samples. The rearrangement links TRBV30 to TRBJ2-3; D is ambiguous. The sequencing input was memory CD4+ T cells from PBMCs. Subset denoted: CD45RA-negative fraction. The CDR3 DNA sequence: TGTGCCTGGAGCGAGTATACTAGCACAGATACGCAGTATTTT. It is translated as CAWSEYTSTDTQYF.